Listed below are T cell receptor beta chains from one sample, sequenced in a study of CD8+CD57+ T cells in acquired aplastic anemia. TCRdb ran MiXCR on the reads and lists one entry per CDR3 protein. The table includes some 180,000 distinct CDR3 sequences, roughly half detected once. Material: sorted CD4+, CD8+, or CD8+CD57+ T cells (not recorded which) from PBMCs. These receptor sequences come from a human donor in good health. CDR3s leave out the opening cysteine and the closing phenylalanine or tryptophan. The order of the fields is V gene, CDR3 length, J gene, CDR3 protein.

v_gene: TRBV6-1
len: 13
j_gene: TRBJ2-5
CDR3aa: ASTLGTGARETQY

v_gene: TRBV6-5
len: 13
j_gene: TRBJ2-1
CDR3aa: ASSYTGSSYNEQF

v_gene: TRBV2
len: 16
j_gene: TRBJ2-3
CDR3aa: ASSEPEMTSGSSLVQY

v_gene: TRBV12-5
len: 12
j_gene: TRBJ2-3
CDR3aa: ASGPGQGTDTQY

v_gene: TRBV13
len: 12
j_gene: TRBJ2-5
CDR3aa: ASSSTRLGETQY

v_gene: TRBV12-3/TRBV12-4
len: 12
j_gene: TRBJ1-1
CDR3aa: ASSMGIPNTEAF

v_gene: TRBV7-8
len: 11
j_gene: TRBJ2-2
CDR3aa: AGSGGYTGELF

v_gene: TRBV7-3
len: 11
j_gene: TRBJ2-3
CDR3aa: GGRGGRTDTQY

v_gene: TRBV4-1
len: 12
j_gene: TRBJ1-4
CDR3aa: ASSQAGGREKLF

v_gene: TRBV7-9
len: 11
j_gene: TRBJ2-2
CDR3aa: ASSSQGGGELF